Below are 25 T cell receptor beta chains sequenced from a single sample in a study of blood T cells in healthy people across ages (dated by TCRdb to about 2015). Libraries were made using 5' RACE. Sequencer: Illumina HiSeq 2500. A second 7 to 11 cycle PCR used a sample-barcoded 5' primer and a J-beta primer mix. The public sequencing data were trimmed at Q25 with fastp and processed into clonotypes with MiXCR by TCRdb, which kept only in-frame beta chains. For every CDR3 protein sequence, its rows merge into one entry that carries the most common genes and DNA. The sample has 700,000 to 900,000 distinct CDR3 sequences on record, about 53% of them singletons. Clones ranked in the top ten supply approximately 40% of the sample. Sequenced material: blood. The receptors derive from an elderly man in good health.

The chain recombines TRBV29-1 with TRBJ2-1; D is uncertain. In germline, CDR1 is SQVTM, CDR2 ANQGSEA. Trimming stripped 3 bases from V and 0 bases from J, with 9 bases between. The length of the CDR3 is 14 residues. The CDR3 bases are TGCAGCGTTGACGGCGAAATCTCCTACAATGAGCAGTTCTTC. This gives the protein CSVDGEISYNEQFF.

V and J are TRBV29-1 and TRBJ1-5; maybe TRBD1 (6 bases). Trimming cost V 4 bases and J 7 bases, with 14 bases left between them. Germline V gene data show CDR1 as SQVTM and CDR2 as ANQGSEA. The CDR3 extends over 13 amino acids. CDR3 coding DNA: TGCAGCGTTGGAGGGGGTTGGGACCAGCCCCAGCATTTT. It encodes CSVGGGWDQPQHF. Combining the CDR3 with reference TRBV29-1 and TRBJ1-5 gives the whole variable domain SAVISQKPSRDICQRGTSLTIQCQVDSQVTMMFWYRQQPGQSLTLIATANQGSEATYESGFVIDKFPISRPNLTFSTLTVSNMSPEDSSIYLCSVGGGWDQPQHFGDGTRLSIL.

For the CDR3, the DNA is TGTGCCAGCAGTCCCGACCCGGGGCAGCAGTTCTTC. Its protein product is CASSPDPGQQFF. The gene calls are TRBV12-3 or TRBV12-4 and TRBJ2-1; D tentatively fits TRBD1 or TRBD2 (5 bases each). CDR3 length: 12 residues. V lost 5 bases, J lost 11 bases, and 13 bases lay in between.

A few counts support this clonotype. The CDR3 nucleotides read TGTGCCAGCAGGATTGGTAGGTCCGGTTACGAGCAGTACTTC. It specifies CASRIGRSGYEQYF. This chain links TRBV27 with TRBJ2-7; D unclear. V was cut by 6 bases and J by 4 bases, with 16 bases left in between. Germline values: CDR1 MNHEY, CDR2 SMNVEV (reference sequence). The CDR3 consists of 14 residues.

CDR3 DNA: TGCGCCAGCAGCCAATTCGGGGAGACCGGTGAGCAGTTCTTC. This encodes CASSQFGETGEQFF. The J gene is TRBJ2-1, the V gene TRBV4-1; TRBD2 is a possible D gene (5 bases). Trimming stripped 2 bases from V and 9 bases from J, with 14 bases between. The CDR3 consists of 14 residues. CDR1 and CDR2 (germline): MGHRA, YSYEKL.

The chain couples TRBV27 to TRBJ1-2; D gene unclear. Germline CDR1 and CDR2: MNHEY and SMNVEV (reference sequence). CDR3 size: 15 residues. V was trimmed by 5 bases and J by 5 bases, leaving 18 bases between them. CDR3: CASSPRSSVTYGYTF. The CDR3 DNA sequence: TGTGCCAGCAGTCCCCGTTCCAGCGTAACATATGGCTACACCTTC.

This clonotype came up once. The chain uses TRBV20-1 and TRBJ2-5; maybe TRBD1 (5 bases). Trimming stripped 3 bases from V and 4 bases from J, with 21 bases between. Germline CDR1 reads DFQATT; CDR2 reads SNEGSKA (reference sequence). CDR3 length equals 16 residues. The CDR3 reads CSASFPLGVSVETQYF. The DNA of the CDR3 is TGCAGTGCTAGCTTCCCCCTAGGGGTATCGGTAGAGACCCAGTACTTC.

This clonotype turned up a few times. The chain joins TRBV4-1 to TRBJ2-7; D may correspond to TRBD1 or TRBD2 (5 bases each). The CDR3 is made up of 14 amino acids. CDR1 MGHRA and CDR2 YSYEKL come from the germline V gene. V gave up 3 bases and J gave up 6 bases, with 15 bases separating them. CDR3 nucleotide sequence: TGCGCCAGCAGCCACCTCCGGGACGTAACCGAGCAGTACTTC. Translation gives CASSHLRDVTEQYF.

This clonotype was recorded a few times. The V call is TRBV11-2, the J call TRBJ1-2; possibly TRBD1 for D (5 bases). Trimming left V 2 bases short and J 5 bases short, with 21 bases between. The CDR3 runs 17 residues. The germline CDR1 and CDR2 sequences are SGHAT and FQNNGV. CDR3: CASSLRPGGMNHYGYTF. DNA of the CDR3: TGTGCCAGCAGCTTACGGCCGGGGGGAATGAACCATTATGGCTACACCTTC. Using reference TRBV11-2 and TRBJ1-2 for the parts outside the CDR3, the full variable domain is EAGVAQSPRYKIIEKRQSVAFWCNPISGHATLYWYQQILGQGPKLLIQFQNNGVVDDSQLPKDRFSAERLKGVDSTLKIQPAKLEDSAVYLCASSLRPGGMNHYGYTFGSGTRLTVV.

This chain connects TRBV29-1 to TRBJ2-1; D is ambiguous. The V gene lost 4 bases and the J gene lost 12 bases, with 13 bases spanning the gap. The CDR3 runs 11 residues. The germline V gene encodes CDR1 SQVTM and CDR2 ANQGSEA. The CDR3: CSVGPSARQFF. The CDR3 region has the DNA TGCAGCGTTGGCCCTAGTGCTCGGCAGTTCTTC.

The rearrangement links TRBV20-1 to TRBJ1-5; D is unresolved. V was shortened by 0 bases and J by 1 base, with 7 bases between the two germline ends. Germline V gene sequence: CDR1 DFQATT, CDR2 SNEGSKA (reference sequence). The length of the CDR3 is 14 residues. In DNA, the CDR3 is TGCAGTGCTAGAGATGGCAGGAGCAATCAGCCCCAGCATTTT. Amino acids: CSARDGRSNQPQHF.

This chain uses TRBV7-2 with TRBJ2-5, with 7 bases identical to TRBD1. This CDR3 region has 14 residues. Trimming at V came to 5 bases and at J to 4 bases, leaving 7 bases not matched to a gene. The germline gives CDR1 SGHTA, CDR2 FQGNSA. CDR3 nucleotide sequence: TGTGCCAGCAGCCCTAAAAGGGGGCGAGAGACCCAGTACTTC. This codes for CASSPKRGRETQYF.

This clonotype was detected ten times or more. The chain combines TRBV29-1 with TRBJ2-5; weak D call: TRBD2 (7 bases). The CDR3 contains 12 residues. Trimming shortened V by 5 bases and J by 5 bases, and 12 bases separated the two germline ends. Germline V gives CDR1 SQVTM, CDR2 ANQGSEA. This CDR3 is CSVLRGGETQYF. CDR3 bases: TGCAGCGTTTTGAGGGGGGGGGAGACCCAGTACTTC. The variable domain in full, completed from reference TRBV29-1 and TRBJ2-5, reads SAVISQKPSRDICQRGTSLTIQCQVDSQVTMMFWYRQQPGQSLTLIATANQGSEATYESGFVIDKFPISRPNLTFSTLTVSNMSPEDSSIYLCSVLRGGETQYFGPGTRLLVL.

The table lists this clonotype with a few counts. This chain connects TRBV2 to TRBJ1-5; D not certain. The CDR3 runs to 14 residues. The germline V gene encodes CDR1 SNHLY and CDR2 FYNNEI. Between the trimmed V and J ends, which lost 4 bases and 1 base, there was a span of 8 bases. The CDR3 DNA follows: TGTGCCAGCAGTGGGGGAAACAGCAATCAGCCCCAGCATTTT. It codes for CASSGGNSNQPQHF. Variable domain in full (rest from reference TRBV2 and TRBJ1-5): EPEVTQTPSHQVTQMGQEVILRCVPISNHLYFYWYRQILGQKVEFLVSFYNNEISEKSEIFDDQFSVERPDGSNFTLKIRSTKLEDSAMYFCASSGGNSNQPQHFGDGTRLSIL.

The J gene is TRBJ2-3, the V gene TRBV9; D is possibly TRBD2 (5 bases). V was trimmed by 2 bases and J by 2 bases, leaving 9 bases between them. This CDR3 is built from 14 residues. The germline V gene encodes CDR1 SGDLS and CDR2 YYNGEE. The CDR3 is CASSVGINTDTQYF. CDR3 DNA: TGTGCCAGCAGCGTCGGGATTAACACAGATACGCAGTATTTT.

This chain links TRBV10-1 with TRBJ2-1, with 7 bases matching TRBD2. The V segment lost 6 bases and the J segment 3 bases; nucleotides outside the gene matches: 5. Germline CDR1 is WNHNN and CDR2 is SYGVQD (reference sequence). The CDR3 has 14 amino acids. The CDR3 is CASSQRGLYNEQFF. In DNA, the CDR3 is TGCGCCAGCAGCCAGCGGGGTCTCTACAATGAGCAGTTCTTC.

This clonotype was seen a few times. The chain combines TRBV9 with TRBJ2-5; perhaps TRBD1 as D (7 bases). CDR1 SGDLS and CDR2 YYNGEE come from the germline V gene. The CDR3 runs to 13 residues. Trimming took off 1 base at V and 11 bases at J, with 15 bases between the two ends. CDR3 residues: CASSVSGGTEQYF. The CDR3 DNA follows: TGTGCCAGCAGCGTAAGCGGAGGGACAGAGCAGTACTTC.

This chain links TRBV3-1 with TRBJ2-3, with TRBD2 matching over 7 bases. Trimming took 3 bases from V and 14 from J; bases not matched to a gene: 20. Germline V gene sequence: CDR1 LGHDT, CDR2 YNNKEL (reference sequence). The CDR3 runs 16 residues. CDR3 region: CASSQKSAGSPRYAYF. CDR3 sequence (DNA): TGTGCCAGCAGCCAGAAGTCAGCGGGGTCACCCAGATACGCGTATTTT.

This clonotype was recorded only once. This rearrangement joins TRBV14 to TRBJ2-5; 8 nucleotides align to TRBD2. CDR3 length: 15 amino acids. V lost 0 bases, J lost 4 bases, and 4 bases stayed unmatched. Germline lookup yields CDR1 SGHDN and CDR2 FVKESK. Here the CDR3 DNA reads TGTGCCAGCAGCCAAGATCGCCTAGCGGGAGAGACCCAGTACTTC. Its protein product is CASSQDRLAGETQYF.

The chain uses TRBV10-3 and TRBJ2-5; the match to TRBD1 covers 10 bases. The J call may be wrong; the DNA end is better matched by TRBJ2-7. This CDR3 region has 15 residues. Germline CDR1 reads ENHRY; CDR2 reads SYGVKD. In DNA, the CDR3 is TGTGCCATCAGTCATGCTGGACAGGGGGTCTACGAGCAGTACTTC. It is translated as CAISHAGQGVYEQYF.

The chain recombines TRBV7-6 with TRBJ2-5, with D uncertain. The CDR3 contains 10 residues. The germline V gene encodes CDR1 SGHVS and CDR2 FNYEAQ. V lost 3 bases, J lost 9 bases, and 5 bases lay in between. The CDR3 DNA reads as TGTGCCAGCAGCTTGCAGGCCCAGTACTTC. As protein: CASSLQAQYF.

This sequence joins TRBV2 and TRBJ1-2; D possibly corresponds to TRBD1 (5 bases). CDR1 is SNHLY, CDR2 FYNNEI, per germline. This CDR3 is built from 11 residues. Trimming shortened V by 7 bases and J by 7 bases, and 10 bases separated the two germline ends. The CDR3 spells CASTRDSGYTF. The CDR3 DNA is TGTGCCAGCACCCGGGACTCTGGCTACACCTTC.

V and J are TRBV5-1 and TRBJ2-5; TRBD2 aligns across 7 bases. Near its end, the DNA agrees better with TRBJ2-7, so the J call may be wrong. CDR1 is SGHRS, CDR2 YFSETQ, per germline. The CDR3 is 16 residues long. The CDR3 reads CASSWGLLALTSEQYF. CDR3 coding DNA: TGCGCCAGCAGCTGGGGTTTACTAGCGCTGACCTCCGAGCAGTACTTC.

The table lists this clonotype with a few counts. The rearrangement joins TRBV2 to TRBJ1-1; D gene unclear. The ends were cut back, 2 bases at V and 5 bases at J, with 12 bases in the middle. Germline-derived CDR1 and CDR2 are SNHLY and FYNNEI. There are 14 residues in the CDR3. The CDR3 loop is CASSERWVATEAFF. Written as DNA, the CDR3 is TGTGCCAGCAGTGAACGGTGGGTTGCTACTGAAGCTTTCTTT. The full variable domain, in which reference TRBV2 and TRBJ1-1 provide the parts outside the CDR3, is EPEVTQTPSHQVTQMGQEVILRCVPISNHLYFYWYRQILGQKVEFLVSFYNNEISEKSEIFDDQFSVERPDGSNFTLKIRSTKLEDSAMYFCASSERWVATEAFFGQGTRLTVV.

In its sample, this clonotype was seen a few times. This chain links TRBV6-5 with TRBJ2-3; D unresolved. V was trimmed by 0 bases and J by 2 bases, leaving 12 bases between them. The CDR3 consists of 16 residues. Germline V gives CDR1 MNHEY, CDR2 SVGAGI. The CDR3 spells CASSYSVSLTTDTQYF. The CDR3 DNA sequence: TGTGCCAGCAGTTACTCGGTTAGCCTAACCACAGATACGCAGTATTTT.